Listed here are 10 T cell receptor beta chains from one sample, sequenced in a study of blood T cells in healthy people across ages (dated by TCRdb to between 2014 and 2017). The library was made by 5' RACE. Reads for this sample came from an Illumina HiSeq 2500. A second PCR of roughly 7 to 11 cycles was performed with a sample-barcoded 5' primer and a J-beta primer mix. TCRdb reanalyzed the raw reads on its own, using fastp at Q25 for trimming and MiXCR for clone calling, and kept in-frame beta chains. Under each unique CDR3 protein, matching rows form one entry showing the most common genes and DNA. The sample yields fewer than 1.5 million distinct CDR3 sequences; 42% were counted once. The leading ten clones occupy 7% to 9% of the sample. Sequencing was done on a sample of blood. Receptors were obtained from a young woman in good health.

The gene calls are TRBV10-1 and TRBJ2-6; weak D call: TRBD2 (5 bases). The CDR3 totals 17 residues. Germline CDR1 WNHNN, CDR2 SYGVQD (reference sequence). V was clipped by 0 bases and J by 4 bases, with 13 bases between them. The CDR3 sequence is CASSESIPGSGANVLTF. The CDR3 nucleotides read TGCGCCAGCAGTGAGTCGATTCCGGGGTCAGGGGCCAACGTCCTGACTTTC.

This clonotype occurred many times. The chain links TRBV25-1 to TRBJ1-2, with 8 bases matching TRBD1. Trimming removed 2 bases from V and 5 bases from J; junction bases left unmatched: 1. The length of the CDR3 is 13 residues. Germline V gene sequence: CDR1 MGHDK, CDR2 SYGVNS. CDR3: CASSEQGAYGYTF. In DNA, the CDR3 is TGTGCCAGCAGTGAACAGGGGGCGTATGGCTACACCTTC.

This sequence joins TRBV19 and TRBJ2-1; D is ambiguous. Trimming pared 3 bases from V and 10 bases from J, leaving 13 bases between. The CDR3 contains 13 residues. CDR1 is LNHDA and CDR2 is SQIVND in the germline V gene (reference sequence). CDR3: CASSIFSRQEQFF. The CDR3 bases are TGTGCCAGTAGTATCTTTTCTCGGCAGGAGCAGTTCTTC.

This clonotype was seen more than once but under ten times. The chain joins TRBV6-5 to TRBJ2-4; a possible D gene is TRBD2 (7 bases). The germline V gene encodes CDR1 MNHEY and CDR2 SVGAGI. The CDR3 is made up of 15 amino acids. V shed 4 bases and J shed 13 bases, with 23 bases lying between them. The CDR3 reads CASSFKGGGLLEQYF. DNA for the CDR3: TGTGCCAGCAGTTTCAAGGGGGGGGGCTTGTTGGAGCAGTACTTC.

This clonotype has just a few counts. The CDR3, as DNA: TGTGCCAGCAGTCTGGGACTAGTAAAAGAGACCCAGTACTTC. This codes for CASSLGLVKETQYF. The genes are TRBV11-1 and TRBJ2-5; the match to TRBD2 covers 8 bases. The ends lost 6 bases at V and 3 bases at J; junction bases unmatched: 6. There are 14 residues in the CDR3. CDR1 is SGHAT, CDR2 FQDESV, per germline (reference sequence).

V is TRBV14 and J is TRBJ1-2, with a weak D call TRBD1 (5 bases). V shed 6 bases and J shed 7 bases, with 9 bases lying between them. The germline CDR1 and CDR2 sequences are SGHDN and FVKESK. The length of the CDR3 is 11 residues. The CDR3 DNA sequence: TGTGCCAGCAGTTCGGGGGTTGGCTACACCTTC. Its protein is CASSSGVGYTF.

This clonotype turned up a few times. This chain connects TRBV12-3 or TRBV12-4 to TRBJ2-5; D is undetermined. Between the trimmed V and J ends, which lost 6 bases and 11 bases, there was a span of 19 bases. The CDR3 is made up of 13 amino acids. The CDR3 bases are TGTGCCAGCAGCCCCGGACCCTACAATGAGCAGTACTTC. It is translated as CASSPGPYNEQYF.

This rearrangement joins TRBV5-1 to TRBJ2-7, with D maybe TRBD1 (6 bases). The V end lost 3 bases, the J end lost 8 bases, and 12 bases lay between the germline ends. This CDR3 has 12 residues. Germline CDR1 reads SGHRS; CDR2 reads YFSETQ. CDR3 loop: CASSSGDIQQYF. CDR3 DNA sequence: TGCGCCAGCAGCTCCGGGGACATACAGCAGTACTTC.

In this sample, this clonotype turned up a few times. The chain couples TRBV4-1 to TRBJ1-1; D remains unclear. The CDR3 contains 15 residues. V lost 1 base and J lost 11, with 20 bases in between. The germline V gene has CDR1 MGHRA and CDR2 YSYEKL. The CDR3 loop reads CASSQGELPQWYAFF. The CDR3 coding sequence is TGCGCCAGCAGCCAAGGGGAGCTACCCCAGTGGTATGCTTTCTTT.

The rearrangement links TRBV4-1 to TRBJ1-5; unclear D gene. V was shortened by 6 bases and J by 9 bases, with 18 bases between the two germline ends. The length of the CDR3 is 14 residues. Germline lookup yields CDR1 MGHRA and CDR2 YSYEKL. CDR3 nucleotide sequence: TGCGCCAGCAGTCCCAACCTTGAGCTAGGGCCCCAGCATTTT. As protein: CASSPNLELGPQHF.